This TCR beta chain was retrieved from a study of cytomegalovirus exposure and HLA in healthy donors. Study-wide results and caveats: The authors enumerated under 200 TCR beta chains as linked to cytomegalovirus. Within the data, a cluster of highly shared sequence variants was likely a sequencing artifact.

Trimming pared 1 base from V and 1 base from J, leaving 7 bases between. Germline V gives CDR1 KGHSH, CDR2 LQKENI. The CDR3 is 14 amino acids. A multiplex PCR was run with 60 Vbeta primers and 13 Jbeta primers. Data came from immunoSEQ multiplex PCR; TCRdb stores just in-frame clones and leaves some out. Among some 150,000 clones listed, about 75% were seen once. Worth noting for this clone: Its specificity is unknown.

Material: PBMCs. The V call is TRBV18, the J call TRBJ1-1, with D hard to call. The sequence derives from a woman in her twenties or thirties in good health and CMV-seronegative. The CDR3: CASSPLQRNTEAFF. The CDR3 region has the DNA TGTGCCAGCTCACCACTACAGAGGAACACTGAAGCTTTCTTT.